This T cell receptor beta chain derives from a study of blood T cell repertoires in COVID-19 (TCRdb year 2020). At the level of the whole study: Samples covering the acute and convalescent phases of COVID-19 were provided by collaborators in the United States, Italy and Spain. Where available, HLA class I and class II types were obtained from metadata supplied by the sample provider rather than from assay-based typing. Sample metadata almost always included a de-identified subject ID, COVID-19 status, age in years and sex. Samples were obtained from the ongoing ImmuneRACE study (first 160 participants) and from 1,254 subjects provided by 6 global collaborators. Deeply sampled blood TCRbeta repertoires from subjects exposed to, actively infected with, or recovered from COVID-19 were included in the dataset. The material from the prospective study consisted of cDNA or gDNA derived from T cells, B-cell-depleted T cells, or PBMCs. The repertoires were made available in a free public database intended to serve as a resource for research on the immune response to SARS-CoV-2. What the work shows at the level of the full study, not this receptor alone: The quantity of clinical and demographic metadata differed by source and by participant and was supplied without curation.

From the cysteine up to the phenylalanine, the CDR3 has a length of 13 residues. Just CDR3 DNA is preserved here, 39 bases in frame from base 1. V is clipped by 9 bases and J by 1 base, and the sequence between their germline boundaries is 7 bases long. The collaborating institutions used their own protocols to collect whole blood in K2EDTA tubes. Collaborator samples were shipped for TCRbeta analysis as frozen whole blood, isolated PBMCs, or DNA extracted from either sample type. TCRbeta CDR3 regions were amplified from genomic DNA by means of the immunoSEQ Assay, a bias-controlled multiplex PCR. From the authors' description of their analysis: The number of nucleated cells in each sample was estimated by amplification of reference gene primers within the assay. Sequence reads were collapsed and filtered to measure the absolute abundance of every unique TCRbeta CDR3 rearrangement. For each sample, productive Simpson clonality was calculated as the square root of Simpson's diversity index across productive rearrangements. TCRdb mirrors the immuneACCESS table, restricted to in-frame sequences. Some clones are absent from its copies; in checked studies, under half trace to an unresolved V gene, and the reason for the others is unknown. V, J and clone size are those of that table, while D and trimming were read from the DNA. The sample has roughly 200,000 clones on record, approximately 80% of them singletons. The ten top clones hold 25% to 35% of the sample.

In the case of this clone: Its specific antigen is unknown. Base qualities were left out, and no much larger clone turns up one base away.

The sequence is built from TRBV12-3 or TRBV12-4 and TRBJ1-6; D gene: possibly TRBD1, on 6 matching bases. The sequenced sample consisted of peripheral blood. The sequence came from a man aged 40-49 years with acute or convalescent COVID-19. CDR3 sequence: CASQGSYNSPLHF. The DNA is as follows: TGTGCCAGTCAGGGGTCCTATAATTCACCCCTCCACTTT.